This T cell receptor beta chain was identified during a study of T-cell memory formation after mild COVID-19. The CDR3 is 16 amino acids. Germline V gives CDR1 LGHNA, CDR2 YNFKEQ. V was pared by 1 base and J by 4 bases, with 16 bases between. 5'RACE with constant-segment primers built TCRalpha and TCRbeta cDNA libraries with UMIs. TCRdb analysed the 5' RACE reads with MiXCR anew, one entry per CDR3 protein. Of roughly 600,000 distinct CDR3 sequences detected, 18% appear once; the ten largest clones hold 12%. Study-wide findings and caveats: The authors left the SARS-CoV-2 specificity of second-wave clones peaking on day 37 unconfirmed.

A note on this clonotype: What it binds is unknown.

This clonotype was sampled from an adult woman who had mild COVID-19 (a few samples of this study predate the infection). Cell type and time point are not known. The sequencing input was PBMCs or a T cell subset sorted from them (not recorded which). The gene calls are TRBV4-2 and TRBJ2-5, with D uncertain. The CDR3 loop is CASSQVTGRAGETQYF. The CDR3 DNA follows: TGTGCCAGCAGCCAAGTGACGGGTCGGGCCGGAGAGACCCAGTACTTC.